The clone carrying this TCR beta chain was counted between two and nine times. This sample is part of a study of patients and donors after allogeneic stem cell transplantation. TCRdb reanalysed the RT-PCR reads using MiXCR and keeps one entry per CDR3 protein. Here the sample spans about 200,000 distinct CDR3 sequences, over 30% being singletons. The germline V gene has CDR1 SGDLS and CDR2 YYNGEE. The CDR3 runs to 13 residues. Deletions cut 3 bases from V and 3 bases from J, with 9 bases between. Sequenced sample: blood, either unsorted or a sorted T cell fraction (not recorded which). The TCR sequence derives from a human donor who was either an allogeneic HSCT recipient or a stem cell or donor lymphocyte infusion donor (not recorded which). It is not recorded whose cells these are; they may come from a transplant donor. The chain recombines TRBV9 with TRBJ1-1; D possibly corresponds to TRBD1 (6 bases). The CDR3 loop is CASSAPGDTEAFF. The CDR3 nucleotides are TGTGCCAGCAGCGCCCCAGGGGACACTGAAGCTTTCTTT.